These 8 T cell receptor beta chains were all obtained from the same sample, sequenced in a study of T-cell reconstitution after alpha-beta-depleted transplantation in children. TCRbeta library construction was performed incorporating unique molecular identifiers. TCRdb analysed the PCR reads with MiXCR anew, one entry per CDR3 protein. The repertoire holds approximately 91,000 distinct CDR3 sequences, 7.5% to 9.5% seen once, with more than 6.5% in the top ten. The material was PBMCs from the stem cell graft donor, obtained from the stem cell graft. The receptors were sampled from a human donor who donated a stem cell graft to a child with congenital amegakaryocytic thrombocytopenia.

This clonotype was counted at least ten times. The chain combines TRBV7-9 with TRBJ2-7, with 9 bases matching TRBD2. This CDR3 is built from 13 residues. V lost 3 bases, J lost 6 bases, and 3 bases stayed unmatched. CDR1 and CDR2 from the germline V gene are SEHNR and FQNEAQ (reference sequence). The CDR3: CASSFPLAGEQYF. In DNA, the CDR3 is TGTGCCAGCAGCTTCCCACTAGCGGGCGAGCAGTACTTC.

The CDR3 loop reads CAISSVSEGNTIYF. CDR3 bases: TGTGCCATCAGTTCAGTGTCGGAGGGAAACACCATATATTTT. The chain combines TRBV10-3 with TRBJ1-3; unclear D gene. Per germline, CDR1 ENHRY and CDR2 SYGVKD. V was clipped by 5 bases and J by 4 bases, with 12 bases between them. The CDR3 length is 14 residues.

This clonotype has a count of ten or more. The chain is built from TRBV10-2 and TRBJ2-5, with 7 bases aligning to TRBD2. Germline lookup yields CDR1 WSHSY and CDR2 SAAADI. This CDR3 is 12 amino acids long. J gave up 2 bases and V 9 bases, and 3 bases lay outside the gene matches. In DNA, the CDR3 is TGCGCCAGTCGGCGGGGGCAAGAGACCCAGTACTTC. It encodes CASRRGQETQYF.

The sample holds many counts of this clonotype. The chain recombines TRBV20-1 with TRBJ1-1; D not resolved. Germline-derived CDR1 and CDR2 are DFQATT and SNEGSKA (reference sequence). The V gene lost 6 bases and the J gene lost 2 bases, with 10 bases spanning the gap. This CDR3 is 12 amino acids long. For the CDR3, the DNA is TGCAGTGCACTCCCCGGTAACACTGAAGCTTTCTTT. Amino acids: CSALPGNTEAFF.

This clonotype was detected many times. V is TRBV20-1 and J is TRBJ2-7; D is possibly TRBD1 (7 bases). The V end lost 0 bases, the J end lost 5 bases, and 14 bases lay between the germline ends. Germline CDR1 is DFQATT and CDR2 is SNEGSKA (reference sequence). The CDR3 consists of 14 residues. CDR3 coding DNA: TGCAGTGCTAGAGATCAGGGGGGAAGCGACGAGCAGTACTTC. Translating it yields CSARDQGGSDEQYF.

This clonotype occurred many times. This chain links TRBV11-2 with TRBJ2-3, with D uncertain. The CDR3 runs to 14 residues. CDR1 is SGHAT and CDR2 is FQNNGV in the germline V gene. V shed 3 bases and J shed 2 bases, with 9 bases lying between them. The CDR3 loop reads CASSFLVNTDTQYF. The CDR3 coding sequence is TGTGCCAGCAGCTTCCTGGTAAACACAGATACGCAGTATTTT.

This clonotype was seen at least ten times. The chain employs TRBV12-3 or TRBV12-4 and TRBJ2-3; 7 bases align to TRBD2. This CDR3 has 15 amino acids. Trimming cost V 2 bases and J 4 bases; bases outside gene matches: 6. The CDR3 sequence is CASSLTGGSSDTQYF. DNA for the CDR3: TGTGCCAGCAGTTTAACGGGCGGGAGTTCAGATACGCAGTATTTT.

This clonotype has at least ten counts. V and J are TRBV12-3 or TRBV12-4 and TRBJ2-5; the D gene is possibly TRBD2 (7 bases). V shed 3 bases and J shed 5 bases, with 13 bases lying between them. The CDR3 has 14 amino acids. As DNA, the CDR3 is TGTGCCAGCAGTTTTTCGGGGGGCGGGGAGACCCAGTACTTC. Amino acid sequence: CASSFSGGGETQYF.